This T cell receptor (beta chain) was observed in a study of blood T cell repertoires in COVID-19. Study at large: Italy, Spain and the United States were the sources of the convalescent and acute COVID-19 samples.

Clones were read by immunoSEQ multiplex PCR, and TCRdb kept only the in-frame ones, dropping some. The sample has 53,000 or so clones; more than 90% are singletons. V shed 4 bases, J shed 7 bases, and the junction held 5 bases outside the gene matches. Germline V gives CDR1 SGHRS, CDR2 YFSETQ. CDR3 length: 13 residues. The TCR was taken from a human donor in a cohort sampled during active COVID-19. The V gene is TRBV5-1, the J gene TRBJ2-7, with TRBD1 identical over 10 bases. Input material: peripheral blood. CDR3 sequence (DNA): TGCGCCAGCAGCGGGACAGGGGACAGGGAGCAGTACTTC. Translating gives CASSGTGDREQYF.